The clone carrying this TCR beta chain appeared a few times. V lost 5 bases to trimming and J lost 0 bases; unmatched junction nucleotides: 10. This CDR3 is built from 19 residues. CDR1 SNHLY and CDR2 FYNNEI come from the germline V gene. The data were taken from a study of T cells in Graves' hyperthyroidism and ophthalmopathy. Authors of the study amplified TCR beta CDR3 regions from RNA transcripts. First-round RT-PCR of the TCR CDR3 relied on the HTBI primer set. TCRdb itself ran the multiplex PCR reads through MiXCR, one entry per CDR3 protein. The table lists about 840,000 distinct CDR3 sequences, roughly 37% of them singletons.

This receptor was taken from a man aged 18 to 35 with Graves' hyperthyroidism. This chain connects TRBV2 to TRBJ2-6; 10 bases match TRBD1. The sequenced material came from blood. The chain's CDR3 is CASSRQGAALLSGANVLTF. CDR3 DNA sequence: TGTGCCAGCAGTCGACAGGGGGCCGCGTTACTCTCTGGGGCCAACGTCCTGACTTTC. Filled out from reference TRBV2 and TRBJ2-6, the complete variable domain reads EPEVTQTPSHQVTQMGQEVILRCVPISNHLYFYWYRQILGQKVEFLVSFYNNEISEKSEIFDDQFSVERPDGSNFTLKIRSTKLEDSAMYFCASSRQGAALLSGANVLTFGAGSRLTVL.